This section outlines one T cell receptor (beta chain) sequence together with its context. Antigen: not known. The germline V gene encodes CDR1 SGHRS and CDR2 YFSETQ. Trimming took off 4 bases at V and 2 bases at J, with 12 bases between the two ends. The CDR3 consists of 14 residues. The data derive from a study of neoadjuvant nivolumab and ipilimumab in lung cancer. Here immunoSEQ multiplex PCR was the method, and the copy in TCRdb shows in-frame clones only, minus some. The data show about 18,000 clones, more than 65% seen once. Overall study findings and caveats: TCR receptors were sequenced in few samples. From pretherapy to surgery, tumor richness and clonality rose with dual therapy.

The V gene is TRBV5-1, the J gene TRBJ1-1; a weak D match, TRBD1 (5 bases). The source material was tumor tissue, sampled after neoadjuvant nivolumab, alone or with ipilimumab, at or shortly before surgery. The sequence was obtained from an adult with non-small cell lung cancer. CDR3 sequence (DNA): TGCGCCAGCAGCATCGGGACCGCCAACACTGAAGCTTTCTTT. It is translated as CASSIGTANTEAFF.